This T cell receptor (beta chain) was profiled in a study of T-cell reconstitution after alpha-beta-depleted transplantation in children. Unique molecular identifiers were incorporated into the prepared TCRbeta library. Using its own MiXCR run on the PCR reads, TCRdb lists one record per CDR3 protein. Counted here are about 110,000 distinct CDR3 sequences, about a tenth occurring once; the ten biggest clones make up around 8.2%. This clonotype was seen repeatedly, ten times or more. There are 13 residues in the CDR3. V lost 6 bases to trimming and J lost 6 bases, with 12 bases between them. The sequenced sample was PBMCs from the stem cell graft donor, obtained from the stem cell graft. This clonotype was obtained from a human donor who donated a stem cell graft to a child with acute lymphoblastic leukemia. The chain has TRBV12-3 or TRBV12-4 and TRBJ1-5; D may be TRBD1 (5 bases). In DNA, the CDR3 is TGTGCCAGCAGCGACGGGGGTGGTCAGCCCCAGCATTTT. It is translated as CASSDGGGQPQHF.